These 26 T cell receptor beta chains originate from one sample sequenced in a study of blood T cell repertoires in COVID-19. Data came from immunoSEQ multiplex PCR; TCRdb stores just in-frame clones and leaves some out. The data hold approximately 360,000 clones, with approximately 87% observed a single time. The source material was PBMCs or T cells enriched from blood (not recorded which). These receptors all come from a man aged 35 to 55 in a cohort exposed to, infected with or recovered from COVID-19 (not recorded which).

This chain links TRBV2 with TRBJ2-1; TRBD2 might be the D (5 bases). Germline V gives CDR1 SNHLY, CDR2 FYNNEI. The CDR3 totals 15 residues. Trimming removed 4 bases from V and 0 bases from J, with 10 bases in between. CDR3 sequence reads: CASSAERSSYNEQFF. The CDR3 nucleotides read TGTGCCAGCAGTGCCGAGCGGAGCTCCTACAATGAGCAGTTCTTC.

The chain couples TRBV3-1 (or the pseudogene TRBV3-2) to TRBJ2-5, with TRBD2 matching over 14 bases. Losses at the gene ends were 4 bases for V and 3 bases for J; bases not matched to a gene: 4. The CDR3 sequence is 16 residues long. Germline V gene sequence: CDR1 LGHDT, CDR2 YNNKEL (reference sequence). The CDR3 DNA is TGTGCCAGCAGCCCCTGGACTAGCGGGAGGAAAGAGACCCAGTACTTC. It codes for CASSPWTSGRKETQYF.

This clone was seen once. The chain links TRBV28 to TRBJ2-3; TRBD2 aligns across 8 bases. V was pared by 1 base and J by 4 bases, with 4 bases of the junction left unmatched. The CDR3 contains 15 residues. CDR1 and CDR2 (germline): MDHEN, SYDVKM. The DNA for the CDR3 is TGTGCCAGCAGTTTATCCGGGAGGGGTGCAGATACGCAGTATTTT. This sequence encodes CASSLSGRGADTQYF.

The chain employs TRBV28 and TRBJ2-3; 7 nucleotides line up with TRBD2. The CDR3 is made up of 15 amino acids. From germline, CDR1 is MDHEN and CDR2 SYDVKM. Germline trimming cut 8 bases from V and 2 bases from J; bases unmatched to any gene: 10. CDR3 sequence reads: CASHISGPVTDTQYF. CDR3 nucleotides: TGTGCCAGCCACATTAGCGGGCCAGTCACAGATACGCAGTATTTT. Together with reference TRBV28 and TRBJ2-3, the CDR3 gives the full variable domain: DVKVTQSSRYLVKRTGEKVFLECVQDMDHENMFWYRQDPGLGLRLIYFSYDVKMKEKGDIPEGYSVSREKKERFSLILESASTNQTSMYLCASHISGPVTDTQYFGPGTRLTVL.

The V call is TRBV5-1, the J call TRBJ1-2, with no clear D. Trimming left V 4 bases short and J 3 bases short, with 10 bases between. The germline V gene encodes CDR1 SGHRS and CDR2 YFSETQ. CDR3 length equals 13 residues. DNA for the CDR3: TGCGCCAGCAGCCGGACTGGAGACTATGGCTACACCTTC. Its translation: CASSRTGDYGYTF.

In its sample, this clone was seen once. The V and J genes are TRBV5-1 and TRBJ2-2; 7 bases agree with TRBD1. The CDR3 has 16 amino acids. Germline V CDR1 and CDR2: SGHRS, YFSETQ. The V and J ends lost 4 bases and 2 bases, in that order; junction bases with no gene match: 8. The CDR3, as DNA: TGCGCCAGCAGCCCGTCGGGACAGACTAACACCGGGGAGCTGTTTTTT. This gives the protein CASSPSGQTNTGELFF.

The chain couples TRBV13 to TRBJ2-2, with TRBD2 identical over 8 bases. There are 17 residues in the CDR3. Trimming at V came to 7 bases and at J to 3 bases, leaving 13 bases not matched to a gene. Germline values: CDR1 PRHDT, CDR2 FYEKMQ (reference sequence). The CDR3 here is CASTNRPGGLYTGELFF. As DNA, the CDR3 is TGTGCCAGCACCAATCGGCCGGGGGGGCTCTACACCGGGGAGCTGTTTTTT.

This chain joins TRBV30 and TRBJ1-5; the D gene is possibly TRBD1 (6 bases). The CDR3 sequence is 13 residues long. Trimming pared 6 bases from V and 7 bases from J, leaving 16 bases between. The V gene's germline CDR1 is GTSNPN and CDR2 SVGIG (reference sequence). The CDR3 is CACSGGREQPQHF. For the CDR3, the DNA is TGTGCCTGCTCGGGGGGGCGGGAACAGCCCCAGCATTTT.

This rearrangement joins TRBV10-2 to TRBJ2-5, with D possibly matching TRBD2 (6 bases). The CDR3 consists of 11 residues. CDR1 and CDR2 (germline): WSHSY, SAAADI. Trimming shortened V by 5 bases and J by 7 bases, and 8 bases separated the two germline ends. The CDR3 nucleotides are TGCGCCAGCAGTTCCGGGGGGACCCAGTACTTC. Amino acids: CASSSGGTQYF.

The rearrangement uses TRBV27 and TRBJ1-4; 9 bases are a match to TRBD1. CDR3 length: 15 residues. The germline V gene encodes CDR1 MNHEY and CDR2 SMNVEV (reference sequence). The ends lost 3 bases at V and 7 bases at J; junction bases unmatched: 6. CDR3 bases: TGTGCCAGCAGTTTCTCCGGGACAGGGAGTGAAAAACTGTTTTTT. The encoded protein is CASSFSGTGSEKLFF.

CDR3 coding DNA: TGTGCCAGCAGTGAAAGGACAGGGGGCCACACTGAAGCTTTCTTT. Its translation: CASSERTGGHTEAFF. This rearrangement joins TRBV6-1 to TRBJ1-1, with 11 positions matching TRBD1. Germline V gives CDR1 MNHNS, CDR2 SASEGT. Unmatched junction bases numbered 2, after V lost 2 bases and J lost 3 bases. The CDR3 has 15 amino acids.

J is TRBJ2-7 and V is TRBV5-4; D is possibly TRBD2 (8 bases). Germline assignment: CDR1 SGHNT and CDR2 YYREEE (reference sequence). V gave up 4 bases and J gave up 6 bases, with 23 bases separating them. CDR3 length: 16 amino acids. CDR3 sequence: CASSPGGTARIPEQYF. The CDR3 region has the DNA TGTGCCAGCAGCCCGGGGGGGACAGCTAGGATCCCCGAGCAGTACTTC.

The chain carries TRBV4-1 and TRBJ2-5; possibly TRBD2 for D (6 bases). This CDR3 contains 17 residues. Germline CDR1 MGHRA, CDR2 YSYEKL. The ends were cut back, 1 base at V and 2 bases at J, with 17 bases in the middle. The CDR3: CASSQGGRKGGQETQYF. The CDR3 DNA is TGCGCCAGCAGCCAAGGAGGGAGGAAGGGTGGACAAGAGACCCAGTACTTC.

The chain recombines TRBV28 with TRBJ1-5; 8 nucleotides agree with TRBD1. The germline V gene encodes CDR1 MDHEN and CDR2 SYDVKM. This CDR3 comprises 16 residues. The ends lost 4 bases at V and 4 bases at J; junction bases unmatched: 9. Written as DNA, the CDR3 is TGTGCCAGCAGTTCCGGACTTCGACAGGGGAATCAGCCCCAGCATTTT. Its translation is CASSSGLRQGNQPQHF.

The chain joins TRBV19 to TRBJ2-4, with TRBD2 identical over 12 bases. The CDR3 contains 18 residues. CDR1 is LNHDA, CDR2 SQIVND, per germline (reference sequence). J gave up 0 bases and V 4 bases, and 7 bases lay outside the gene matches. The CDR3 reads CASSRTSGAGGAKNIQYF. CDR3 nucleotides: TGTGCCAGTAGTAGGACTAGCGGGGCCGGTGGAGCCAAAAACATTCAGTACTTC.

This chain joins TRBV2 and TRBJ2-5, with 9 bases fitting TRBD1. V lost 1 base to trimming and J lost 2 bases; unmatched junction nucleotides: 2. This CDR3 region has 15 residues. Germline CDR1 reads SNHLY; CDR2 reads FYNNEI. The CDR3 region has the DNA TGTGCCAGCAGTGAAGGACAGGGGGTACAAGAGACCCAGTACTTC. It codes for CASSEGQGVQETQYF.

V is TRBV28 and J is TRBJ1-3; D is ambiguous. Germline V gene lookup returns CDR1 MDHEN and CDR2 SYDVKM. Trimming removed 2 bases at V and 3 bases at J, with 8 bases between. The CDR3 is 14 residues long. The CDR3 sequence is CASSLPHHGNTIYF. Written as DNA, the CDR3 is TGTGCCAGCAGTTTACCCCATCATGGAAACACCATATATTTT.

V is TRBV6-5 and J is TRBJ2-7, with D possibly being TRBD2 (6 bases). Germline CDR1 is MNHEY and CDR2 is SVGAGI. Trimming stripped 4 bases from V and 0 bases from J, with 13 bases between. The CDR3 spans 15 residues. CDR3 residues: CASSLSLANSYEQYF. CDR3 DNA sequence: TGTGCCAGCAGTTTGAGCCTAGCGAACTCCTACGAGCAGTACTTC.

The chain is built from TRBV7-9 and TRBJ2-1; 14 bases map to TRBD2. This CDR3 has 15 residues. V shed 4 bases, J shed 8 bases, and the junction held 4 bases outside the gene matches. The germline CDR1 and CDR2 sequences are SEHNR and FQNEAQ (reference sequence). CDR3 residues: CASSSTSGRADEQFF. The DNA for the CDR3 is TGTGCCAGCAGCTCGACTAGCGGGAGGGCGGATGAGCAGTTCTTC.

The chain combines TRBV5-1 with TRBJ2-7, with 12 bases that match TRBD2. Germline V gene lookup returns CDR1 SGHRS and CDR2 YFSETQ. With 4 bases clipped from V and 3 bases from J, the junction kept 5 bases outside the gene matches. CDR3 length equals 15 residues. DNA for the CDR3: TGCGCCAGCAGCCTGACTAGCGGGAGTCGCTACGAGCAGTACTTC. Translated, it gives CASSLTSGSRYEQYF.

The V call is TRBV30, the J call TRBJ1-1, with D perhaps matching TRBD1 (6 bases). The CDR3 covers 13 residues. Germline CDR1 reads GTSNPN; CDR2 reads SVGIG (reference sequence). V lost 6 bases and J lost 2, with 13 bases in between. The CDR3 DNA reads TGTGCCTGCCCTGGGGGCCTAAACACTGAAGCTTTCTTT. It translates to CACPGGLNTEAFF.

The gene calls are TRBV30 and TRBJ2-3, with 9 bases aligning to TRBD1. CDR1 is GTSNPN, CDR2 SVGIG, per germline (reference sequence). This CDR3 has 17 residues. V lost 2 bases and J lost 2; bases outside the gene matches: 11. The CDR3 bases are TGTGCCTGGAGTCATATGGACAGGGGAAAACTCACAGATACGCAGTATTTT. Protein sequence: CAWSHMDRGKLTDTQYF.

The chain carries TRBV6-2 or TRBV6-3 and TRBJ2-3; tentative D call: TRBD2 (5 bases). Trimming took off 0 bases at V and 2 bases at J, with 9 bases between the two ends. The CDR3 totals 15 residues. Germline assignment: CDR1 MNHEY and CDR2 SVGEGT. CDR3 loop: CASSYSDGNTDTQYF. The CDR3 DNA follows: TGTGCCAGCAGTTACTCGGACGGGAACACAGATACGCAGTATTTT.

The chain uses TRBV19 and TRBJ2-1; 8 positions agree with TRBD1. V lost 4 bases and J lost 7; bases outside the gene matches: 9. Germline CDR1 is LNHDA and CDR2 is SQIVND (reference sequence). The CDR3 length is 15 residues. The CDR3 loop reads CASSTSTGVLNEQFF. DNA of the CDR3: TGTGCCAGTAGTACCTCGACAGGGGTCCTGAATGAGCAGTTCTTC.

This clone has more than one count but fewer than ten. The V call is TRBV5-1, the J call TRBJ2-2, with 7 bases that match TRBD1. Germline V gene data show CDR1 as SGHRS and CDR2 as YFSETQ. V shed 4 bases, J shed 1 base, and the junction held 4 bases outside the gene matches. The length of the CDR3 is 15 residues. The CDR3 reads CASSRTGENTGELFF. DNA of the CDR3: TGCGCCAGCAGCCGAACAGGGGAGAACACCGGGGAGCTGTTTTTT.

In the case of this clone: The identical CDR3 is also encoded by other nucleotide sequences in the sample. This chain uses TRBV28 with TRBJ1-2, with no clear D. Trimming stripped 3 bases from V and 2 bases from J, with 4 bases between. The V gene's germline CDR1 is MDHEN and CDR2 SYDVKM. This CDR3 region has 12 residues. The chain's CDR3 is CASSFQNYGYTF. The DNA of the CDR3 is TGTGCCAGCAGTTTCCAGAACTATGGCTACACCTTC.